This TCR beta chain derives from a study of blood T cell repertoires in COVID-19. For the study at large: Spain, Italy and the United States supplied samples that represented acute and convalescent COVID-19. The cDNA or gDNA used as material had been derived from T cells, B-cell-depleted T cells, or PBMCs.

In the original processing: Amplified reference gene primers provided the basis for estimating nucleated cell counts. Here immunoSEQ multiplex PCR was the method, and the copy in TCRdb shows in-frame clones only, minus some. V, J and clone size were drawn from that table, and D and trimming were deduced from the DNA. The sample yields about 220,000 clones, roughly 90% seen once. The CDR3 contains 16 residues. V lost 7 bases and J lost 2; bases outside the gene matches: 9. The germline CDR1 and CDR2 sequences are SGDLS and YYNGEE. The table lists this clone with a count of one. The receptor comes from a man in his forties or fifties with active or convalescent COVID-19. The sample was peripheral blood. This chain links TRBV9 with TRBJ2-2, with 9 bases lining up with TRBD2. The CDR3 bases are TGTGCCAGCCGTGGGCGGGGGGGCTCCAACACCGGGGAGCTGTTTTTT. Translated: CASRGRGGSNTGELFF. Together with reference TRBV9 and TRBJ2-2, the CDR3 gives the full variable domain: DSGVTQTPKHLITATGQRVTLRCSPRSGDLSVYWYQQSLDQGLQFLIQYYNGEERAKGNILERFSAQQFPDLHSELNLSSLELGDSALYFCASRGRGGSNTGELFFGEGSRLTVL.